The rows below give T cell receptor beta chains drawn from one sample of a study of blood T cell repertoires in COVID-19. Produced via immunoSEQ multiplex PCR; TCRdb's table is partial and in-frame only. The sample lists 250,000 to 350,000 clones, 85% to 90% occurring once. Source material: peripheral blood. These receptors originate from a woman between 45 and 65 years old with COVID-19, enrolled during active disease. Each CDR3 is given with its conserved first and last residue. The D gene is left open where the match is weak. Size is stated for part of the rows, as once, few or many counts, or as a class when the clone is expanded.

clone_size: -; v_call: TRBV7-3; d_call: -; j_call: TRBJ2-2; cdr3_length: 15; cdr3_nt: TGTGCCAGCAGCTTGCTGGGCCCCGACACCGGGGAGCTGTTTTTT; cdr3_aa: CASSLLGPDTGELFF
clone_size: -; v_call: TRBV5-4; d_call: TRBD1; j_call: TRBJ1-4; cdr3_length: 14; cdr3_nt: TGTGCCAGCAGCTCCCGGGACAGGGGCACAAAACTGTTTTTT; cdr3_aa: CASSSRDRGTKLFF
clone_size: -; v_call: TRBV7-9; d_call: TRBD2; j_call: TRBJ2-1; cdr3_length: 16; cdr3_nt: TGTGCCAGCAGCGACCCGACTAGCGGAGCCCACAATGAGCAGTTCTTC; cdr3_aa: CASSDPTSGAHNEQFF
clone_size: -; v_call: TRBV4-3; d_call: TRBD2; j_call: TRBJ2-5; cdr3_length: 16; cdr3_nt: TGCGCCAGCAGCCAAGGGACTAGCGGGAGCCAAGAGACCCAGTACTTC; cdr3_aa: CASSQGTSGSQETQYF
clone_size: -; v_call: TRBV6-2/TRBV6-3; d_call: TRBD1; j_call: TRBJ1-2; cdr3_length: 13; cdr3_nt: TGTGCCAGCAGTAAGACAGGGAACTATGGCTACACCTTC; cdr3_aa: CASSKTGNYGYTF
clone_size: -; v_call: TRBV6-6; d_call: -; j_call: TRBJ2-7; cdr3_length: 13; cdr3_nt: TGTGCCAGCAGAGGGAGGACCACCTACGAGCAGTACTTC; cdr3_aa: CASRGRTTYEQYF
clone_size: -; v_call: TRBV19; d_call: TRBD1; j_call: TRBJ2-3; cdr3_length: 14; cdr3_nt: TGTGCCAGTAGTCAGGGACAGGGGACAGATACGCAGTATTTT; cdr3_aa: CASSQGQGTDTQYF
clone_size: -; v_call: TRBV2; d_call: TRBD1; j_call: TRBJ2-7; cdr3_length: 15; cdr3_nt: TGTGCCAGCAATCCCCTCGGGACAGGGGTCTACGAGCAGTACTTC; cdr3_aa: CASNPLGTGVYEQYF
clone_size: -; v_call: TRBV7-2; d_call: TRBD2; j_call: TRBJ2-7; cdr3_length: 16; cdr3_nt: TGTGCCAGCAGCGACAGAGGTGGCGGGAGTTTTAGGGAGCAGTACTTC; cdr3_aa: CASSDRGGGSFREQYF
clone_size: -; v_call: TRBV7-2; d_call: TRBD1; j_call: TRBJ1-2; cdr3_length: 13; cdr3_nt: TGTGCCAGCTGGAGGACAGGGGTGGATGGCTACACCTTC; cdr3_aa: CASWRTGVDGYTF
clone_size: -; v_call: TRBV7-2; d_call: TRBD1; j_call: TRBJ1-1; cdr3_length: 15; cdr3_nt: TGTGCCAGCAGCTATTTGGACAGGGGGGACACTGAAGCTTTCTTT; cdr3_aa: CASSYLDRGDTEAFF
clone_size: -; v_call: TRBV4-2; d_call: -; j_call: TRBJ2-1; cdr3_length: 13; cdr3_nt: TGTGCCAGCAGCCAAGATCGGGGATATGAGCAGTTCTTC; cdr3_aa: CASSQDRGYEQFF
clone_size: -; v_call: TRBV5-1; d_call: TRBD1; j_call: TRBJ2-3; cdr3_length: 14; cdr3_nt: TGCGCCAGCGCACCGGGACAGGGCACAGATACGCAGTATTTT; cdr3_aa: CASAPGQGTDTQYF
clone_size: -; v_call: TRBV5-1; d_call: TRBD1; j_call: TRBJ1-1; cdr3_length: 17; cdr3_nt: TGCGCCAGCAGCTTGCTAGGACAGGGGGGTTTTAACACTGAAGCTTTCTTT; cdr3_aa: CASSLLGQGGFNTEAFF
clone_size: once; v_call: TRBV6-6; d_call: -; j_call: TRBJ1-1; cdr3_length: 14; cdr3_nt: -; cdr3_aa: CASILAGWNTEAFF
clone_size: -; v_call: TRBV21-1; d_call: -; j_call: TRBJ2-2; cdr3_length: 16; cdr3_nt: TGTGCCAGCAGCCCGGGCCCCGGGGGGGGCACCGGGGAGCTGTTTTTT; cdr3_aa: CASSPGPGGGTGELFF
clone_size: once; v_call: TRBV5-5; d_call: TRBD2; j_call: TRBJ2-3; cdr3_length: 18; cdr3_nt: TGTGCCAGCAGCTTGGAGGTAAGAGCGGGAGTTTCCGGAGATACGCAGTATTTT; cdr3_aa: CASSLEVRAGVSGDTQYF
clone_size: -; v_call: TRBV21-1; d_call: -; j_call: TRBJ2-1; cdr3_length: 14; cdr3_nt: TGTGCCAGCAGCCAGGACAGGAATCGCAATGAGCAGTTCTTC; cdr3_aa: CASSQDRNRNEQFF
clone_size: -; v_call: TRBV4-2; d_call: TRBD2; j_call: TRBJ2-2; cdr3_length: 15; cdr3_nt: TGTGCCAGCAGCCTATTAGCGGGAGGTGCCGGGGAGCTGTTTTTT; cdr3_aa: CASSLLAGGAGELFF
clone_size: -; v_call: TRBV18; d_call: -; j_call: TRBJ2-7; cdr3_length: 15; cdr3_nt: TGTGCCAGCTCACCACCACCGGACTACGGGTACGAGCAGTACTTC; cdr3_aa: CASSPPPDYGYEQYF
clone_size: -; v_call: TRBV7-9; d_call: TRBD1; j_call: TRBJ1-1; cdr3_length: 14; cdr3_nt: TGTGCCAGCAGCTCTTCAGGGGGACACACTGAAGCTTTCTTT; cdr3_aa: CASSSSGGHTEAFF
clone_size: -; v_call: TRBV29-1; d_call: -; j_call: TRBJ1-1; cdr3_length: 16; cdr3_nt: TGCAGCGTTGAAGGAGGATTGGGGCAGGGTGGCACTGAAGCTTTCTTT; cdr3_aa: CSVEGGLGQGGTEAFF
clone_size: -; v_call: TRBV7-9; d_call: TRBD2; j_call: TRBJ2-5; cdr3_length: 17; cdr3_nt: TGTGCCAGCAGCTTAGCGTCGAGACTAGCCGTTTTGGAGACCCAGTACTTC; cdr3_aa: CASSLASRLAVLETQYF
clone_size: -; v_call: TRBV24-1; d_call: TRBD2; j_call: TRBJ2-3; cdr3_length: 17; cdr3_nt: TGTGCCACCAGTGACGCGGGAGGGCCTCTATATATGGATACGCAGTATTTT; cdr3_aa: CATSDAGGPLYMDTQYF
clone_size: once; v_call: TRBV7-9; d_call: TRBD2; j_call: TRBJ2-7; cdr3_length: 19; cdr3_nt: TGTGCCAGCAGCTCAATCCCGGGGACTAGCGGTCCTGAAGCCTACGAGCAGTACTTC; cdr3_aa: CASSSIPGTSGPEAYEQYF
clone_size: -; v_call: TRBV18; d_call: TRBD1; j_call: TRBJ1-2; cdr3_length: 15; cdr3_nt: TGTGCCAGCTCCCCTGCCCCTTCAGGGGGATATGGCTACACCTTC; cdr3_aa: CASSPAPSGGYGYTF
clone_size: -; v_call: TRBV5-1; d_call: -; j_call: TRBJ2-2; cdr3_length: 15; cdr3_nt: TGCGCCAGCAGCTTGGTAGAAGGGGTCACCGGGGAGCTGTTTTTT; cdr3_aa: CASSLVEGVTGELFF
clone_size: -; v_call: TRBV11-3; d_call: -; j_call: TRBJ1-1; cdr3_length: 15; cdr3_nt: TGTGCCAGCAGCCAGGGGCAGGGGAGAAGCACTGAAGCTTTCTTT; cdr3_aa: CASSQGQGRSTEAFF
clone_size: -; v_call: TRBV14; d_call: TRBD1; j_call: TRBJ1-2; cdr3_length: 13; cdr3_nt: TGTGCCAGCAGCCGGACAGGAATTTATGGCTACACCTTC; cdr3_aa: CASSRTGIYGYTF
clone_size: -; v_call: TRBV18; d_call: -; j_call: TRBJ1-2; cdr3_length: 13; cdr3_nt: TGTGCCAGCTCACCAGGGGCAGACTATGGCTACACCTTC; cdr3_aa: CASSPGADYGYTF
clone_size: -; v_call: TRBV1; d_call: -; j_call: TRBJ2-1; cdr3_length: 14; cdr3_nt: TGCACCAGCAGCCAAGACATGCCTAACAATGAGCAGTTCTTC; cdr3_aa: CTSSQDMPNNEQFF
clone_size: -; v_call: TRBV7-2; d_call: TRBD2; j_call: TRBJ2-1; cdr3_length: 16; cdr3_nt: TGTGCCAGCAGCTTAGGTGGCCTAGCGGGAGGAAATGAGCAGTTCTTC; cdr3_aa: CASSLGGLAGGNEQFF
clone_size: -; v_call: TRBV5-8; d_call: -; j_call: TRBJ2-7; cdr3_length: 11; cdr3_nt: TGTGCCACCGGACTATTGTACGAGCAGTACTTC; cdr3_aa: CATGLLYEQYF
clone_size: -; v_call: TRBV7-2; d_call: -; j_call: TRBJ2-1; cdr3_length: 14; cdr3_nt: TGTGCCAGCAGCTTAGTCGACAGGAATCATGAGCAGTTCTTC; cdr3_aa: CASSLVDRNHEQFF
clone_size: -; v_call: TRBV11-2; d_call: -; j_call: TRBJ2-5; cdr3_length: 14; cdr3_nt: TGTGCCAGCAGCTTAGTACGGACAGAGGTGACCCAGTACTTC; cdr3_aa: CASSLVRTEVTQYF
clone_size: -; v_call: TRBV29-1; d_call: -; j_call: TRBJ2-1; cdr3_length: 14; cdr3_nt: TGCAGCGTTGAAGCCCTTTTCTCCTACAATGAGCAGTTCTTC; cdr3_aa: CSVEALFSYNEQFF
clone_size: -; v_call: TRBV15; d_call: TRBD2; j_call: TRBJ2-1; cdr3_length: 16; cdr3_nt: TGTGCCACCAGCAGAGATACTAGCGGGACTTACAATGAGCAGTTCTTC; cdr3_aa: CATSRDTSGTYNEQFF
clone_size: few; v_call: TRBV6-2/TRBV6-3; d_call: -; j_call: TRBJ1-2; cdr3_length: 14; cdr3_nt: TGTGCCAGCAGTCCGAGTCAGGGTTACTATGGCTACACCTTC; cdr3_aa: CASSPSQGYYGYTF
clone_size: once; v_call: TRBV27; d_call: TRBD1; j_call: TRBJ1-5; cdr3_length: 14; cdr3_nt: TGTGCCAGCAGACGAGATAGGGGGCCCCAGCCCCAGCATTTT; cdr3_aa: CASRRDRGPQPQHF
clone_size: once; v_call: TRBV7-9; d_call: TRBD2; j_call: TRBJ2-1; cdr3_length: 18; cdr3_nt: TGTGCCAGCAGCTTAGGCAAAGCGGGGGGCGGAACCTACAATGAGCAGTTCTTC; cdr3_aa: CASSLGKAGGGTYNEQFF
clone_size: -; v_call: TRBV5-1; d_call: -; j_call: TRBJ1-1; cdr3_length: 14; cdr3_nt: TGCGCCAGCAGCTTAAGCACCGGGAACACTGAAGCTTTCTTT; cdr3_aa: CASSLSTGNTEAFF
clone_size: -; v_call: TRBV7-2; d_call: -; j_call: TRBJ2-1; cdr3_length: 15; cdr3_nt: TGTGCCAGCAGCTCCCCACCGGGCTCCTACAATGAGCAGTTCTTC; cdr3_aa: CASSSPPGSYNEQFF
clone_size: -; v_call: TRBV9; d_call: -; j_call: TRBJ2-7; cdr3_length: 13; cdr3_nt: TGTGCCAGCAGCGTAGGGGGGCTCTACGAGCAGTACTTC; cdr3_aa: CASSVGGLYEQYF
clone_size: once; v_call: TRBV27; d_call: TRBD1; j_call: TRBJ1-5; cdr3_length: 14; cdr3_nt: TGTGCCAGCACCAGACAGGGTAGCAATCAGCCCCAGCATTTT; cdr3_aa: CASTRQGSNQPQHF
clone_size: -; v_call: TRBV3-1/TRBV3-2; d_call: -; j_call: TRBJ1-5; cdr3_length: 15; cdr3_nt: TGTGCCAGCAGCCAAGGGCTGTATAGCAATCAGCCCCAGCATTTT; cdr3_aa: CASSQGLYSNQPQHF
clone_size: few; v_call: TRBV4-1; d_call: -; j_call: TRBJ1-2; cdr3_length: 13; cdr3_nt: TGCGCCAGCAGCCAATACGAGATATATGGCTACACCTTC; cdr3_aa: CASSQYEIYGYTF
clone_size: -; v_call: TRBV5-5; d_call: TRBD1; j_call: TRBJ2-7; cdr3_length: 15; cdr3_nt: TGTGCCAGCAGCATCGGGACAGGCCCTTCCTACGAGCAGTACTTC; cdr3_aa: CASSIGTGPSYEQYF
clone_size: -; v_call: TRBV18; d_call: TRBD1; j_call: TRBJ1-6; cdr3_length: 13; cdr3_nt: TGTGCCAGCTCAGGACAGGGGTATTCACCCCTCCACTTT; cdr3_aa: CASSGQGYSPLHF
clone_size: -; v_call: TRBV9; d_call: TRBD1; j_call: TRBJ1-5; cdr3_length: 14; cdr3_nt: TGTGCCAGCAGCGCCACAGGGGATACGCAGCCCCAGCATTTT; cdr3_aa: CASSATGDTQPQHF
clone_size: -; v_call: TRBV3-1/TRBV3-2; d_call: TRBD2; j_call: TRBJ2-1; cdr3_length: 15; cdr3_nt: TGTGCCAGCAGCCAAGGTTCCCTAGCGGGAGGGGAGCAGTTCTTC; cdr3_aa: CASSQGSLAGGEQFF
clone_size: -; v_call: TRBV27; d_call: -; j_call: TRBJ1-1; cdr3_length: 16; cdr3_nt: TGTGCCAGCAGCTCCCTCGTAGGGGGGGAAAACACTGAAGCTTTCTTT; cdr3_aa: CASSSLVGGENTEAFF
clone_size: -; v_call: TRBV6-1; d_call: -; j_call: TRBJ1-5; cdr3_length: 15; cdr3_nt: TGTGCCAGCAGTGAAGAATACGGGTTCAATCAGCCCCAGCATTTT; cdr3_aa: CASSEEYGFNQPQHF
clone_size: -; v_call: TRBV7-9; d_call: -; j_call: TRBJ1-1; cdr3_length: 16; cdr3_nt: TGTGCCAGCAGCTTAAGTTGGCCGCGAGGAAGCCCTGAAGCTTTCTTT; cdr3_aa: CASSLSWPRGSPEAFF
clone_size: -; v_call: TRBV7-3; d_call: TRBD2; j_call: TRBJ2-1; cdr3_length: 15; cdr3_nt: TGTGCCAGCAGCTTGGGCGGGAGGGACAATGAGCGGCAGTTCTTC; cdr3_aa: CASSLGGRDNERQFF
clone_size: -; v_call: TRBV14; d_call: TRBD1; j_call: TRBJ1-6; cdr3_length: 16; cdr3_nt: TGTGCCAGCAGCCCCCTGACAGGGCTCTATAATTCACCCCTCCACTTT; cdr3_aa: CASSPLTGLYNSPLHF
clone_size: -; v_call: TRBV28; d_call: -; j_call: TRBJ1-6; cdr3_length: 16; cdr3_nt: TGTGCCAGCAGTCTCAATCCATCGCTGGGCGATTCACCCCTCCACTTT; cdr3_aa: CASSLNPSLGDSPLHF
clone_size: -; v_call: TRBV7-3; d_call: TRBD2; j_call: TRBJ2-1; cdr3_length: 16; cdr3_nt: TGTGCCAGCAGCTTAAAAGCGGGAAATTTCCACAATGAGCAGTTCTTC; cdr3_aa: CASSLKAGNFHNEQFF